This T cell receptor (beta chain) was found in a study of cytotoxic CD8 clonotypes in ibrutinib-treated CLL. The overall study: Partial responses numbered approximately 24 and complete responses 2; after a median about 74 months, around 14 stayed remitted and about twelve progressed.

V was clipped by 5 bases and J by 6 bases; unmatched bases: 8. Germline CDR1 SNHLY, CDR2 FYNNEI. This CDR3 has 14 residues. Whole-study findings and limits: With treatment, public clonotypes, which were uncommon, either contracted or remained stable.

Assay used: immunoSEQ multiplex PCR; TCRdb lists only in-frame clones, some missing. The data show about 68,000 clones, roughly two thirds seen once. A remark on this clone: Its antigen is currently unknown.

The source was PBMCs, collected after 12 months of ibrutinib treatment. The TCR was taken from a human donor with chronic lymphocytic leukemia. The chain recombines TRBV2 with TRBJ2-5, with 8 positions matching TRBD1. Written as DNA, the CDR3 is TGTGCCAGCAGTTTTGGACAGGGTGGGCAGACCCAGTACTTC. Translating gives CASSFGQGGQTQYF.